These 4 T cell receptor beta chains came from one sample sequenced in a study of blood T cell repertoires in COVID-19. This table comes from immunoSEQ multiplex PCR, and its TCRdb copy is limited to in-frame clones, with some not included. Of 150,000 to 200,000 clones in the sample, 65% to 90% were seen once. The sequencing input was PBMCs or T cells enriched from blood (not recorded which). All receptors come from a woman aged 55-70 years with acute COVID-19.

With respect to this clone: Other nucleotide sequences in the sample specify the same CDR3. The V gene is TRBV9, the J gene TRBJ2-1, with 11 bases fitting TRBD2. Germline values: CDR1 SGDLS, CDR2 YYNGEE. The CDR3 loop spans 15 amino acids. Germline trimming cut 5 bases from V and 4 bases from J; bases unmatched to any gene: 5. Here the CDR3 reads CASSVGTSGYNEQFF. The CDR3 bases are TGTGCCAGCAGTGTCGGGACTAGCGGTTACAATGAGCAGTTCTTC.

Only one count was recorded for this clone. The chain carries TRBV28 and TRBJ1-6; D is unresolved. This CDR3 is 14 amino acids long. With 5 bases removed from V and 7 bases from J, the gap between germline ends came to 12 bases. CDR1 and CDR2 from the germline V gene are MDHEN and SYDVKM. CDR3 coding DNA: TGTGCCAGCAGTGCTATGATCATCAATTCACCCCTCCACTTT. Amino acids: CASSAMIINSPLHF.

Only one count was recorded for this clone. The chain couples TRBV3-1 (or the pseudogene TRBV3-2) to TRBJ1-5; TRBD1 is a possible D gene (6 bases). Trimming took off 2 bases at V and 3 bases at J, with 14 bases between the two ends. The CDR3 runs 16 residues. Germline-derived CDR1 and CDR2 are LGHDT and YNNKEL (reference sequence). The CDR3: CASSQTDSQYNQPQHF. The CDR3 nucleotides read TGTGCCAGCAGCCAAACGGACAGCCAGTACAATCAGCCCCAGCATTTT.

Here the CDR3 DNA reads TGTGCCAGCAGCTTCGTCCTGACTTTAGCGCAATACAATGAGCAGTTCTTC. The encoded protein is CASSFVLTLAQYNEQFF. This chain links TRBV7-2 with TRBJ2-1, with TRBD2 as a possible D gene (5 bases). Trimming pared 3 bases from V and 4 bases from J, leaving 19 bases between. The CDR3 is made up of 17 amino acids. CDR1 SGHTA and CDR2 FQGNSA come from the germline V gene. Together with reference TRBV7-2 and TRBJ2-1, the CDR3 gives the full variable domain: GAGVSQSPSNKVTEKGKDVELRCDPISGHTALYWYRQSLGQGLEFLIYFQGNSAPDKSGLPSDRFSAERTGGSVSTLTIQRTQQEDSAVYLCASSFVLTLAQYNEQFFGPGTRLTVL.